A single sample gave rise to the 26 T cell receptor beta chains below, sequenced in a study of regulatory T cells in long-lasting Graves disease. To make TCR beta libraries, researchers used iRepertoire HTBI primers and Arm-PCR of CDR3 regions. Each CDR3 protein is one row after TCRdb ran MiXCR on the multiplex PCR reads. This sample has approximately 400,000 distinct CDR3 sequences, with about a quarter found just once. Time point of the sample: persistent/refractory GD, antithyroid drugs over 5 years with positive TRAb. PBMC RNA was the source of the TCR library. Here the sequenced sample was peripheral blood mononuclear cells (PBMCs), taken when the disease was refractory, from a patient treated with antithyroid drugs. These receptors were taken from a female donor with Graves disease.

This clonotype was counted once. A much larger clone lies one base from this, so it may be a read error. The V call is TRBV6-1, the J call TRBJ2-5; 11 bases are shared with TRBD2. Germline lookup yields CDR1 MNHNS and CDR2 SASEGT. V lost 6 bases to trimming and J lost 9 bases; unmatched junction nucleotides: 9. The CDR3 is made up of 14 amino acids. The CDR3 nucleotides are TGTGCCAGCAGCAAACTAGCGGGAGAAAAGGCCCAGTACTTC. This codes for CASSKLAGEKAQYF.

The table lists this clonotype with many counts. The chain is built from TRBV11-2 and TRBJ2-7; 10 nucleotides agree with TRBD2. Germline V CDR1 and CDR2: SGHAT, FQNNGV. The V segment lost 1 base and the J segment 6 bases; nucleotides outside the gene matches: 9. The CDR3 spans 16 residues. DNA for the CDR3: TGTGCCAGCAGCTTAGGGCTAGCGGGAGATTCAAGCGAGCAGTACTTC. As protein: CASSLGLAGDSSEQYF.

The sample holds many counts of this clonotype. CDR3 protein: CASSENCRGAKNIQYF. CDR3 coding DNA: TGCGCCAGCAGTGAGAACTGCAGGGGAGCCAAAAACATTCAGTACTTC. The rearrangement uses TRBV10-1 and TRBJ2-4, with D possibly matching TRBD1 (6 bases). CDR3 size: 16 residues. Germline-derived CDR1 and CDR2 are WNHNN and SYGVQD (reference sequence). Trimming left V 2 bases short and J 0 bases short, with 11 bases between.

This rearrangement joins TRBV29-1 to TRBJ1-1; TRBD1 matches at 11 bases. CDR3 length: 17 amino acids. After removal of 6 bases from V and 0 bases from J, the junction contained 12 bases not matched to a gene. Looked up from germline, CDR1 is SQVTM and CDR2 is ANQGSEA. The CDR3 DNA reads TGCAGCGTGAAAGGGACAGGGGACAGGGGGATGAACACTGAAGCTTTCTTT. This encodes CSVKGTGDRGMNTEAFF.

This clonotype was recorded many times. The chain recombines TRBV28 with TRBJ2-7; unclear D gene. The CDR3 consists of 12 residues. V was trimmed by 5 bases and J by 0 bases, leaving 5 bases between them. From germline, CDR1 is MDHEN and CDR2 SYDVKM. The CDR3 DNA follows: TGTGCCAGCAGTATGAGCTCCTACGAGCAGTACTTC. It specifies CASSMSSYEQYF.

This rearrangement joins TRBV20-1 to TRBJ2-7, with TRBD2 matching 8 bases. V lost 0 bases, J lost 3 bases, and 10 bases stayed unmatched. CDR1 and CDR2 (germline): DFQATT, SNEGSKA (reference sequence). The CDR3 extends over 16 amino acids. This CDR3 reads CSARDPSSGAHYEQYF. The CDR3 DNA reads as TGCAGTGCTAGAGATCCGAGTAGCGGGGCCCACTACGAGCAGTACTTC.

The chain has TRBV30 and TRBJ2-5; D may be TRBD1 (7 bases). Germline lookup yields CDR1 GTSNPN and CDR2 SVGIG (reference sequence). The CDR3 consists of 13 residues. V lost 4 bases to trimming and J lost 5 bases, with 14 bases between them. CDR3 DNA sequence: TGTGCCTGGATCGTGACAGGGAGGGAGACCCAGTACTTC. It specifies CAWIVTGRETQYF.

This clonotype was counted between two and nine times. The chain carries TRBV10-3 and TRBJ2-3; TRBD2 agrees at 8 bases. From germline, CDR1 is ENHRY and CDR2 SYGVKD. V shed 5 bases and J 0 bases; nucleotides not matched to a gene: 4. The CDR3 totals 15 residues. The CDR3 region is CAISLGGVSTDTQYF. The CDR3, as DNA: TGTGCCATCAGTCTCGGGGGGGTAAGCACAGATACGCAGTATTTT.

J is TRBJ2-7 and V is TRBV6-5, with TRBD1 as a possible D gene (5 bases). V lost 4 bases and J 2 bases, leaving 12 bases between the germline ends. The CDR3 loop spans 14 amino acids. Germline V CDR1 and CDR2: MNHEY, SVGAGI. This CDR3 reads CASSLSTGAYEQYF. DNA of the CDR3: TGTGCCAGCAGTTTGAGCACAGGAGCCTACGAGCAGTACTTC.

This clonotype was counted many times. The chain recombines TRBV6-1 with TRBJ1-2, with 11 bases that match TRBD1. V dropped 6 bases and J dropped 4; count of bases not matched to a gene: 7. Germline CDR1 and CDR2: MNHNS and SASEGT. The CDR3 runs 15 residues. CDR3: CASRQPGQGVYGYTF. The CDR3 nucleotides read TGTGCCAGCAGACAACCGGGACAGGGGGTCTATGGCTACACCTTC.

The CDR3 spells CASSPRLGDYEQYF. The CDR3 nucleotides are TGCGCCAGCAGCCCTAGACTGGGTGACTACGAGCAGTACTTC. This chain connects TRBV5-1 to TRBJ2-7; D not certain. V lost 4 bases and J lost 3, with 14 bases in between. The CDR3 is made up of 14 amino acids. CDR1 and CDR2 (germline): SGHRS, YFSETQ.

There are many counts of this clonotype. The chain couples TRBV7-2 to TRBJ1-6; a weak D match, TRBD1 (5 bases). The V end was cut by 4 bases, the J end by 6 bases, with 10 bases between. CDR1 is SGHTA, CDR2 FQGNSA, per germline. The CDR3 contains 14 residues. CDR3 sequence: CASSSGTANSPLHF. In DNA, the CDR3 is TGTGCCAGCAGCTCCGGGACGGCTAATTCACCCCTCCACTTT.

This clonotype was observed many times. The chain carries TRBV29-1 and TRBJ1-1, with a weak D call TRBD1 (6 bases). The germline gives CDR1 SQVTM, CDR2 ANQGSEA. V lost 7 bases and J lost 4, with 16 bases in between. The CDR3 spans 13 residues. The DNA for the CDR3 is TGCAGCGCGACTAACAGGGCAGTCACTGAAGCTTTCTTT. This codes for CSATNRAVTEAFF. The full variable domain, with the rest looked up from reference TRBV29-1 and TRBJ1-1, is SAVISQKPSRDICQRGTSLTIQCQVDSQVTMMFWYRQQPGQSLTLIATANQGSEATYESGFVIDKFPISRPNLTFSTLTVSNMSPEDSSIYLCSATNRAVTEAFFGQGTRLTVV.

This clonotype was detected ten times or more. This chain links TRBV2 with TRBJ1-6; D is undetermined. The V end was cut by 6 bases, the J end by 9 bases, with 15 bases between. This CDR3 is built from 14 residues. Germline V gene lookup returns CDR1 SNHLY and CDR2 FYNNEI. The CDR3 is CASSAKHQSSPLHF. CDR3 in DNA: TGTGCCAGCAGCGCTAAGCATCAGAGTTCACCCCTCCACTTT.

This clonotype was picked up a small number of times. V and J are TRBV19 and TRBJ1-2; 9 bases fit TRBD1. Germline CDR1 reads LNHDA; CDR2 reads SQIVND (reference sequence). This CDR3 is 15 amino acids long. V was clipped by 3 bases and J by 7 bases; unmatched bases: 9. CDR3 residues: CASSMGGQGIVGYTF. CDR3 DNA sequence: TGTGCCAGTAGTATGGGAGGACAGGGGATCGTTGGCTACACCTTC.

In its sample, this clonotype was seen many times. The V call is TRBV18, the J call TRBJ2-5, with unresolved D. The germline V gene encodes CDR1 KGHSH and CDR2 LQKENI. This CDR3 has 15 amino acids. Trimming left V 3 bases short and J 4 bases short, with 15 bases between. CDR3 nucleotide sequence: TGTGCCAGCTCACCCATCGGTTGGGATGGAGAGACCCAGTACTTC. Its protein is CASSPIGWDGETQYF. The full variable domain, completed using reference TRBV18 and TRBJ2-5, is NAGVMQNPRHLVRRRGQEARLRCSPMKGHSHVYWYRQLPEEGLKFMVYLQKENIIDESGMPKERFSAEFPKEGPSILRIQQVVRGDSAAYFCASSPIGWDGETQYFGPGTRLLVL.

With respect to this clonotype: The junction shows a germline mismatch at one end, possibly a read error. The rearrangement joins TRBV28 to TRBJ1-5, with TRBD1 as a possible D gene (5 bases). From germline, CDR1 is MDHEN and CDR2 SYDVKM. The CDR3 covers 16 residues. The chain's CDR3 is CASSLYIMGGSQPQHF. The CDR3 DNA follows: TGTGCCAGCAGCTTATATATCATGGGGGGTTCTCAGCCCCAGCATTTT. Filled out from reference TRBV28 and TRBJ1-5, the complete variable domain reads DVKVTQSSRYLVKRTGEKVFLECVQDMDHENMFWYRQDPGLGLRLIYFSYDVKMKEKGDIPEGYSVSREKKERFSLILESASTNQTSMYLCASSLYIMGGSQPQHFGDGTRLSIL.

This clonotype was counted at least ten times. The chain combines TRBV2 with TRBJ2-4; weak D call: TRBD1 (5 bases). CDR1 is SNHLY and CDR2 is FYNNEI in the germline V gene. Trimming removed 2 bases from V and 0 bases from J, with 11 bases in between. The CDR3 sequence is 16 residues long. The CDR3 is CASSERGSLAKNIQYF. In nucleotides, the CDR3 is TGTGCCAGCAGTGAAAGGGGCAGCCTAGCCAAAAACATTCAGTACTTC.

This clonotype has just a few counts. CDR3 in DNA: TGTGCCAGTAGTATAGTCGGGACACCCTACGAGCAGTACTTC. This encodes CASSIVGTPYEQYF. The rearrangement uses TRBV19 and TRBJ2-7, with D tentatively TRBD1 (6 bases). Trimming pared 1 base from V and 2 bases from J, leaving 9 bases between. The CDR3 consists of 14 residues. The germline V gene encodes CDR1 LNHDA and CDR2 SQIVND (reference sequence).

The chain links TRBV3-1 to TRBJ2-3, with D possibly being TRBD1 or TRBD2 (6 bases each). V was pared by 4 bases and J by 0 bases, with 14 bases between. Germline V gene data show CDR1 as LGHDT and CDR2 as YNNKEL (reference sequence). This CDR3 has 16 residues. In DNA form, the CDR3 reads TGTGCCAGCAGCCCTCGTGGGGGGCCTAGCACAGATACGCAGTATTTT. Protein: CASSPRGGPSTDTQYF.

This clonotype turned up a few times. This rearrangement joins TRBV2 to TRBJ2-1; 9 bases are a match to TRBD2. Losses at the gene ends were 7 bases for V and 5 bases for J; bases not matched to a gene: 9. The CDR3 spans 15 residues. Germline loops: CDR1 SNHLY, CDR2 FYNNEI. This CDR3 reads CASMLEREAHNEQFF. The DNA of the CDR3 is TGTGCCAGCATGTTGGAGCGGGAGGCTCACAATGAGCAGTTCTTC.

This clonotype was picked up many times. The chain is built from TRBV27 and TRBJ2-7; TRBD1 or TRBD2 may be the D gene (5 bases each). Trimming removed 4 bases at V and 4 bases at J, with 17 bases between. This CDR3 is 15 amino acids long. CDR1 is MNHEY and CDR2 is SMNVEV in the germline V gene (reference sequence). Here the CDR3 reads CASSSFPGTRYEQYF. The CDR3 region has the DNA TGTGCCAGCAGTTCCTTCCCCGGGACGAGGTACGAGCAGTACTTC.

This clonotype showed up just a few times. The chain joins TRBV19 to TRBJ2-2, with 11 positions matching TRBD2. Germline loops: CDR1 LNHDA, CDR2 SQIVND (reference sequence). V lost 4 bases, J lost 1 base, and 2 bases stayed unmatched. The CDR3 loop spans 16 amino acids. The CDR3 loop is CASSRTSGLNTGELFF. The CDR3 DNA reads TGTGCCAGTAGTAGGACTAGCGGGCTGAACACCGGGGAGCTGTTTTTT.

This clonotype was counted ten times or more. This chain links TRBV15 with TRBJ1-4; D remains ambiguous. The CDR3 consists of 15 residues. Trimming removed 0 bases from V and 3 bases from J, with 8 bases in between. Looked up from germline, CDR1 is LNHNV and CDR2 is YYDKDF (reference sequence). The CDR3 DNA reads TGTGCCACCAGCAGAGATCTCGGCTCTAATGAAAAACTGTTTTTT. It yields the protein CATSRDLGSNEKLFF.

J is TRBJ2-5 and V is TRBV5-1; 9 nucleotides line up with TRBD2. Germline V lookup: CDR1 SGHRS, CDR2 YFSETQ. This CDR3 has 15 residues. V shed 9 bases, J shed 2 bases, and the junction held 11 bases outside the gene matches. Here the CDR3 reads CATHGGTSQQETQYF. CDR3 sequence (DNA): TGCGCCACGCACGGGGGGACTAGCCAACAAGAGACCCAGTACTTC.

The V and J genes are TRBV13 and TRBJ2-2; D possibly uses TRBD1 or TRBD2 (5 bases each). This CDR3 spans 13 amino acids. Germline V CDR1 and CDR2: PRHDT, FYEKMQ (reference sequence). V was cut by 10 bases and J by 3 bases, with 12 bases left in between. The CDR3 reads CAIKGRDTGELFF. The CDR3 bases are TGTGCCATCAAGGGACGCGACACCGGGGAGCTGTTTTTT. Variable domain in full (rest from reference TRBV13 and TRBJ2-2): AAGVIQSPRHLIKEKRETATLKCYPIPRHDTVYWYQQGPGQDPQFLISFYEKMQSDKGSIPDRFSAQQFSDYHSELNMSSLELGDSALYFCAIKGRDTGELFFGEGSRLTVL.